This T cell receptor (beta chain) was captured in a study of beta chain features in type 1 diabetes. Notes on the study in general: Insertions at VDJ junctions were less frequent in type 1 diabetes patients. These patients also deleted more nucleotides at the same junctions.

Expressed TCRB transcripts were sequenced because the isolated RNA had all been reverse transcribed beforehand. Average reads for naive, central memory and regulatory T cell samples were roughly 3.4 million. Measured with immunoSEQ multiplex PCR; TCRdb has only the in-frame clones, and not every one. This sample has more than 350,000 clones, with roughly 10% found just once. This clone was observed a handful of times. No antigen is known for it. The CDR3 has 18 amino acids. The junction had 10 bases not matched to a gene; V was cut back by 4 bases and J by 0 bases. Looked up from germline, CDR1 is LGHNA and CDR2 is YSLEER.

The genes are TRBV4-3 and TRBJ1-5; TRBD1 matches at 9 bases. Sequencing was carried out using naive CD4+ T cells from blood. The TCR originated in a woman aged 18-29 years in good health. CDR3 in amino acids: CASSREIPGQGSNQPQHF. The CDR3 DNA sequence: TGCGCCAGCAGCCGAGAGATCCCGGGACAGGGTAGCAATCAGCCCCAGCATTTT.